This entry concerns a single T cell receptor (beta chain). Its antigen is as yet unknown. This specimen comes from a study of spatial heterogeneity in lung cancer. Study context: The donor population consisted of more than 55 patients with untreated, early-stage non-small cell lung cancer. Study conclusions and caveats: Tumor TCRs that were ubiquitous and expanded showed up in blood more at resection than follow-up.

Described time point: blood at routine non-recurrence follow-up after resection. Unsorted whole RNA of tumor, nontumor lung or frozen PBMC was sequenced. V dropped 5 bases and J dropped 3; count of bases not matched to a gene: 14. This CDR3 contains 16 residues. Looked up from germline, CDR1 is DFQATT and CDR2 is SNEGSKA (reference sequence). TCRdb re-analysed the 5' RACE reads in MiXCR, keeping a single row per CDR3 protein. The sample lists tens of thousands of distinct CDR3 sequences, roughly 5.4% occurring once. The sequence was obtained from a female donor with early-stage non-small cell lung cancer. The chain recombines TRBV20-1 with TRBJ2-5, with 8 bases matching TRBD2. Sequencing used PBMCs, obtained at follow-up. CDR3 in amino acids: CSAHSFIQAGEETQYF. In DNA form, the CDR3 reads TGCAGTGCTCACTCCTTCATCCAAGCGGGAGAAGAGACCCAGTACTTC.